These T cell receptor beta chains were read from a single sample in a study of T cell responses to AZD1222 COVID-19 vaccine. Profiled with immunoSEQ multiplex PCR; TCRdb holds only in-frame clones, not every one. The sample has 60,000 to 75,000 clones, roughly 90% seen once. The specimen was peripheral blood, collected on day 0 of AZD1222 vaccination. The origin of the receptors is an adult in good health. CDR3s include the opening cysteine and the closing phenylalanine or tryptophan. Fields, in order: V gene, clone size, J gene, D gene, CDR3 DNA, CDR3 protein. The D gene is left open where the match is weak. For some rows the clone size is stated as once, few or many, or as a class when expanded; others skip it.

TRBV5-4	once	TRBJ1-2	.	TGTGCCAGCAGCTTCGGGGCGCGGGGTAACTATGGCTACACCTTC	CASSFGARGNYGYTF
TRBV11-2	.	TRBJ2-1	.	TGTGCCAGCAGCTTAGCTCGGGACCGGCCCGCCACCGAGCAGTTCTTC	CASSLARDRPATEQFF
TRBV10-1	.	TRBJ1-2	.	TGCGCCAGCAGTTTGGACCCAGGGTATGGCTACACCTTC	CASSLDPGYGYTF
TRBV12-3/TRBV12-4	.	TRBJ2-5	.	TGTGCCAGCAGTTTTTGGGGCCAAGAGACCCAGTACTTC	CASSFWGQETQYF
TRBV2	.	TRBJ1-1	.	TGTGCCAGCAGTGAGGAGGGGGAGGCTCAAGCTTTCTTT	CASSEEGEAQAFF
TRBV19	.	TRBJ1-1	TRBD1	TGTGCCAGTAGTATGGCAGGGGGACACACTGAAGCTTTCTTT	CASSMAGGHTEAFF
TRBV27	.	TRBJ2-1	.	TGTGCCAGCAGTTTAGCGGTGGATCGGAACAGTTGGTCATTACAGAATGAGCAGTTCTTC	CASSLAVDRNSWSLQNEQFF
TRBV6-5	.	TRBJ2-3	TRBD1	TGTGCCAGCAGTCCAGGGACAGGGGGAAGAGATACGCAGTATTTT	CASSPGTGGRDTQYF
TRBV30	.	TRBJ1-6	.	TGTGCCTGGAGTCCTACCCCACAGACTCTAACCCTCCACTTT	CAWSPTPQTLTLHF
TRBV19	few	TRBJ2-1	.	TGTGCCAGTAGTACCACGGGGGTTTACAATGAGCAGTTCTTC	CASSTTGVYNEQFF
TRBV19	.	TRBJ1-1	.	TGTGCCAGTAGTAGAGGGGAAGGGGGAGACACTGAAGCTTTCTTT	CASSRGEGGDTEAFF
TRBV7-2	.	TRBJ2-7	.	TGTGCCAGCACACCGGACTGGTCGGGCGAGCAGTACTTC	CASTPDWSGEQYF
TRBV28	.	TRBJ2-4	TRBD1	TGTGCCAGCAGTCCGGGACAGGGGTTAATCATTCAGTACTTC	CASSPGQGLIIQYF
TRBV19	.	TRBJ1-2	.	TGTGCCAGTAGTATAGCCGCCGGGAACTATGGCTACACCTTC	CASSIAAGNYGYTF